The 20 T cell receptor beta chains given below trace back to one sample, sequenced in a study of beta chain features in type 1 diabetes. Expressed TCRB transcripts were sequenced after all isolated RNA was converted to cDNA. Produced via immunoSEQ multiplex PCR; TCRdb's table is partial and in-frame only. The sample yields about 130,000 clones, 7% to 10% seen once. Sequencing was performed on central memory CD4+ T cells from blood. The origin of the receptors is a man aged 18 to 29 in good health.

In its sample, this clone was seen a few times. The V call is TRBV7-2, the J call TRBJ1-6, with 7 bases aligning to TRBD1. This CDR3 has 15 amino acids. Per the germline V gene, CDR1 is SGHTA and CDR2 is FQGNSA. Trimming removed 7 bases from V and 7 bases from J; junction bases left unmatched: 10. Here the CDR3 reads CASTLTGMGNSPLHF. CDR3 coding DNA: TGTGCCAGCACCCTGACAGGGATGGGGAATTCACCCCTCCACTTT.

V is TRBV28 and J is TRBJ2-5, with 7 bases fitting TRBD2. V trimming: 8 bases; J trimming: 5 bases; junction bases outside the gene matches: 11. Germline V gene lookup returns CDR1 MDHEN and CDR2 SYDVKM. The CDR3 totals 14 residues. CDR3 DNA sequence: TGTGCCAGCCGGGGGGTGGGGTTCGAGGAGACCCAGTACTTC. The encoded protein is CASRGVGFEETQYF.

This clone appeared a few times. The chain recombines TRBV2 with TRBJ1-6; D is ambiguous. This CDR3 contains 14 residues. Trimming took off 4 bases at V and 6 bases at J, with 10 bases between the two ends. The V gene's germline CDR1 is SNHLY and CDR2 FYNNEI. As DNA, the CDR3 is TGTGCCAGCAGTGTGTTACAGTCTAATTCACCCCTCCACTTT. Its translation is CASSVLQSNSPLHF.

The chain carries TRBV10-3 and TRBJ2-5; possibly TRBD1 for D (6 bases). The V gene's germline CDR1 is ENHRY and CDR2 SYGVKD. V shed 3 bases and J shed 5 bases, with 16 bases lying between them. The CDR3 loop spans 15 amino acids. The CDR3 loop reads CAISDSAGVRETQYF. The CDR3 bases are TGTGCCATCAGTGATTCCGCAGGGGTGAGGGAGACCCAGTACTTC.

The V gene is TRBV5-4, the J gene TRBJ1-2, with 11 bases aligning to TRBD1. This CDR3 has 18 amino acids. The germline V gene encodes CDR1 SGHNT and CDR2 YYREEE (reference sequence). V dropped 4 bases and J dropped 7; count of bases not matched to a gene: 18. Here the CDR3 DNA reads TGTGCCAGCAGCCCATGGGGGACAGGGGGTTCGGGCCTATTTGGCTACACCTTC. Translated, it gives CASSPWGTGGSGLFGYTF.

The J gene is TRBJ2-1, the V gene TRBV29-1, with TRBD2 as a possible D gene (7 bases). Germline CDR1 and CDR2: SQVTM and ANQGSEA. The CDR3 sequence is 16 residues long. Trimming left V 4 bases short and J 0 bases short, with 16 bases between. The CDR3 spells CSVVGGRISSYNEQFF. CDR3 DNA sequence: TGCAGCGTTGTGGGGGGGCGGATCAGCTCCTACAATGAGCAGTTCTTC.

The chain recombines TRBV6-5 with TRBJ2-7; 7 positions match TRBD1. There are 13 residues in the CDR3. Looked up from germline, CDR1 is MNHEY and CDR2 is SVGAGI. With 4 bases clipped from V and 3 bases from J, the junction kept 3 bases outside the gene matches. In DNA form, the CDR3 reads TGTGCCAGCAGTTTGCGACAGGGCTACGAGCAGTACTTC. It codes for CASSLRQGYEQYF.

The chain combines TRBV7-9 with TRBJ2-5; D is perhaps TRBD2 (6 bases). The tail of the sequence fits TRBJ2-7 better, so the J call may be wrong. Germline V gene sequence: CDR1 SEHNR, CDR2 FQNEAQ (reference sequence). There are 16 residues in the CDR3. CDR3 nucleotides: TGTGCCAGCAGCCCCCCCCCTCGGGGGAGCTCCTACGAGCAGTACTTC. Amino acids: CASSPPPRGSSYEQYF.

This chain joins TRBV6-5 and TRBJ2-7; 7 bases match TRBD1. The ends lost 7 bases at V and 2 bases at J; junction bases unmatched: 8. In germline, CDR1 is MNHEY, CDR2 SVGAGI. The CDR3 is made up of 14 amino acids. The CDR3 sequence is CASNVRGQTYEQYF. In nucleotides, the CDR3 is TGTGCCAGCAATGTTAGGGGACAGACCTACGAGCAGTACTTC.

There are a few counts of this clone. V usage is TRBV7-8 and J usage is TRBJ1-4; D is perhaps TRBD1 (5 bases). V lost 5 bases and J 0 bases, leaving 13 bases between the germline ends. Germline CDR1 is SGHVS and CDR2 is FQNEAQ. The length of the CDR3 is 16 residues. The DNA of the CDR3 is TGTGCCAGCAGCACCCGACAGCGAGCAACTAATGAAAAACTGTTTTTT. It specifies CASSTRQRATNEKLFF.

This clone has more than one count but fewer than ten. The V and J genes are TRBV10-3 and TRBJ2-3, with 8 bases fitting TRBD1. The CDR3 length is 16 residues. Germline V gene data show CDR1 as ENHRY and CDR2 as SYGVKD. Trimming removed 3 bases from V and 4 bases from J; junction bases left unmatched: 9. The CDR3 here is CAISDPGGERADTQYF. CDR3 coding DNA: TGTGCCATCAGTGATCCAGGGGGCGAGAGGGCAGATACGCAGTATTTT.

The chain is built from TRBV9 and TRBJ2-5; D ambiguous. The J call may be in error: the DNA end matches TRBJ2-7 better. The CDR3 extends over 13 amino acids. Germline assignment: CDR1 SGDLS and CDR2 YYNGEE. CDR3: CASSVAVSYEQYF. CDR3 coding DNA: TGTGCCAGCAGCGTAGCGGTTTCCTACGAGCAGTACTTC.

This clone was observed a few times. The chain employs TRBV7-2 and TRBJ1-1, with a possible D match to TRBD1 (6 bases). The CDR3 extends over 13 amino acids. The V gene lost 4 bases and the J gene lost 1 base, with 7 bases spanning the gap. Germline lookup yields CDR1 SGHTA and CDR2 FQGNSA. This CDR3 reads CASSSQGNTEAFF. The CDR3 nucleotides read TGTGCCAGCAGCTCACAGGGGAACACTGAAGCTTTCTTT. The full variable domain, its missing parts supplied by reference TRBV7-2 and TRBJ1-1, is GAGVSQSPSNKVTEKGKDVELRCDPISGHTALYWYRQSLGQGLEFLIYFQGNSAPDKSGLPSDRFSAERTGGSVSTLTIQRTQQEDSAVYLCASSSQGNTEAFFGQGTRLTVV.

The chain employs TRBV4-1 and TRBJ1-1; 8 bases line up with TRBD1. The CDR3 is 15 amino acids. Germline V gene sequence: CDR1 MGHRA, CDR2 YSYEKL. Trimming removed 5 bases from V and 0 bases from J; junction bases left unmatched: 5. The DNA of the CDR3 is TGCGCCAGCAGCACCCGACAGGGGCTGAACACTGAAGCTTTCTTT. Protein product: CASSTRQGLNTEAFF.

This clone was counted only a few times. The rearrangement joins TRBV28 to TRBJ2-1; no clear D. The V end lost 3 bases, the J end lost 6 bases, and 9 bases lay between the germline ends. The CDR3 length is 13 residues. Germline V gives CDR1 MDHEN, CDR2 SYDVKM. The CDR3, as DNA: TGTGCCAGCAGTTTCGGTTACAGCAATGAGCAGTTCTTC. Translating it yields CASSFGYSNEQFF.

J is TRBJ1-1 and V is TRBV7-2; 10 bases are a match to TRBD1. Germline V lookup: CDR1 SGHTA, CDR2 FQGNSA. CDR3 size: 15 residues. Trimming took 5 bases from V and 4 from J; bases not matched to a gene: 7. The CDR3 here is CASSRRQGATTEAFF. CDR3 nucleotides: TGTGCCAGCAGCCGGAGACAGGGGGCAACCACTGAAGCTTTCTTT.

This clone was recorded a few times. The DNA for the CDR3 is TGTGCCAGCAGCCCTAGGGACCGGGGACAAATCGGGGAGCTGTTTTTT. Amino acids: CASSPRDRGQIGELFF. The chain has TRBV7-8 and TRBJ2-2; a possible D gene is TRBD1 (6 bases). The germline V gene has CDR1 SGHVS and CDR2 FQNEAQ. This CDR3 is 16 amino acids long. Trimming took 5 bases from V and 7 from J, leaving 20 bases between them. Using reference TRBV7-8 and TRBJ2-2 for the parts outside the CDR3, the full variable domain is GAGVSQSPRYKVAKRGQDVALRCDPISGHVSLFWYQQALGQGPEFLTYFQNEAQLDKSGLPSDRFFAERPEGSVSTLKIQRTQQEDSAVYLCASSPRDRGQIGELFFGEGSRLTVL.

This clone has a count of ten or more. The chain joins TRBV29-1 to TRBJ2-5; no clear D gene. The V gene's germline CDR1 is SQVTM and CDR2 ANQGSEA. Deletions cut 5 bases from V and 6 bases from J, with 7 bases between. This CDR3 contains 10 residues. Written as DNA, the CDR3 is TGCAGCGTTCGACTGAAGACCCAGTACTTC. Translated: CSVRLKTQYF.

This clone was counted between two and nine times. The chain recombines TRBV7-2 with TRBJ1-2; 9 bases are shared with TRBD1. This CDR3 is 13 amino acids long. With V trimmed by 5 bases and J by 8 bases, 6 bases remained unmatched. Germline CDR1 and CDR2: SGHTA and FQGNSA. The CDR3 DNA is TGTGCCAGCAGCCCAACAGGGGGCTCGGGCTACACCTTC. It encodes CASSPTGGSGYTF.

This rearrangement joins TRBV4-1 to TRBJ2-7; D is perhaps TRBD2 (6 bases). This CDR3 contains 14 residues. Germline V CDR1 and CDR2: MGHRA, YSYEKL. Trimming cost V 4 bases and J 3 bases, with 13 bases left between them. This CDR3 reads CASSPTEGNYEQYF. CDR3 coding DNA: TGCGCCAGCAGCCCTACGGAGGGGAACTACGAGCAGTACTTC.